This T cell receptor beta chain was identified during a study of cytomegalovirus exposure and HLA in healthy donors. 60 Vbeta and 13 Jbeta primers were used in PCR. Profiling relied on immunoSEQ multiplex PCR, and the TCRdb table lists in-frame clones only, not all of them. The sample shows about 55,000 clones, around 62% of them seen only once. The CDR3 extends over 19 amino acids. The junction had 7 bases not matched to a gene; V was cut back by 0 bases and J by 1 base. Germline V lookup: CDR1 MGHRA, CDR2 YSYEKL. The TCR sequence derives from a human donor in good health. The gene calls are TRBV4-1 and TRBJ2-3, with TRBD2 matching over 13 bases. The source material was PBMCs. CDR3 loop: CASSQDTRGLAGGTDTQYF. For the CDR3, the DNA is TGCGCCAGCAGCCAAGATACCCGCGGACTAGCGGGGGGCACAGATACGCAGTATTTT.